These 9 T cell receptor beta chains share one sample of origin, sequenced in a study of cytomegalovirus exposure and HLA in healthy donors. This PCR relied on a set of 60 Vbeta primers and 13 Jbeta primers. Generated by immunoSEQ multiplex PCR, the TCRdb table keeps only in-frame clones and is missing some. The top ten clones hold 0.85% to 1% of a sample with 150,000 to 200,000 clones, approximately 79% of them seen once. Specimen: PBMCs. The origin of the receptors is a woman in her fifties or sixties in good health and CMV-seropositive.

Here the CDR3 DNA reads TGTGCCAGCAGCTTGTTGCAGGGTAGCACAGATACGCAGTATTTT. This codes for CASSLLQGSTDTQYF. The chain has TRBV5-4 and TRBJ2-3, with D possibly being TRBD1 (5 bases). Germline lookup yields CDR1 SGHNT and CDR2 YYREEE (reference sequence). V was cut by 1 base and J by 0 bases, with 9 bases left in between. The CDR3 loop spans 15 amino acids. Full variable domain (outside the CDR3, taken from reference TRBV5-4 and TRBJ2-3): ETGVTQSPTHLIKTRGQQVTLRCSSQSGHNTVSWYQQALGQGPQFIFQYYREEENGRGNFPPRFSGLQFPNYSSELNVNALELDDSALYLCASSLLQGSTDTQYFGPGTRLTVL.

The V call is TRBV5-4, the J call TRBJ2-2; 8 bases are a match to TRBD1. Germline V gene sequence: CDR1 SGHNT, CDR2 YYREEE (reference sequence). There are 13 residues in the CDR3. V gave up 4 bases and J gave up 7 bases; unmatched junction bases: 3. The CDR3 protein is CASSGQGGGELFF. The CDR3 nucleotides are TGTGCCAGCAGCGGACAGGGTGGCGGGGAGCTGTTTTTT.

This clone was seen just once. This chain uses TRBV6-5 with TRBJ1-2; 9 bases line up with TRBD1. Germline CDR1 and CDR2: MNHEY and SVGAGI. V lost 5 bases to trimming and J lost 5 bases; unmatched junction nucleotides: 6. The CDR3 consists of 14 residues. The CDR3 nucleotides are TGTGCCAGCAGTCCATCGGGACAGGGATATGGCTACACCTTC. Translation: CASSPSGQGYGYTF.

This clone was observed a single time. The gene calls are TRBV5-6 and TRBJ2-7; TRBD1 is a possible D gene (5 bases). The CDR3 spans 12 residues. Per germline, CDR1 SGHDT and CDR2 YYEEEE. V was clipped by 0 bases and J by 10 bases, with 11 bases between them. CDR3 DNA: TGTGCCAGCAGCTTGGGTACAGGCCCCCAGTACTTC. Translation gives CASSLGTGPQYF.

The CDR3 protein is CASSSSRRSTGNTIYF. CDR3 bases: TGTGCCAGCAGCTCTTCCCGCCGCAGTACTGGAAACACCATATATTTT. The chain recombines TRBV7-6 with TRBJ1-3; D gene ambiguous. Germline lookup yields CDR1 SGHVS and CDR2 FNYEAQ. V lost 4 bases and J lost 2, with 15 bases in between. This CDR3 is built from 16 residues.

This clone was counted once. This chain links TRBV9 with TRBJ2-5, with 13 bases lining up with TRBD2. The trim removed 0 bases at V and 4 bases at J, leaving 6 bases unmatched. The CDR3 consists of 17 residues. Germline CDR1 and CDR2: SGDLS and YYNGEE. CDR3 residues: CASSVGLAGGSGETQYF. The CDR3 DNA reads as TGTGCCAGCAGCGTAGGACTAGCGGGAGGTTCTGGAGAGACCCAGTACTTC.

The chain couples TRBV27 to TRBJ2-7, with D possibly being TRBD2 (7 bases). CDR1 and CDR2 (germline): MNHEY, SMNVEV (reference sequence). The CDR3 is made up of 16 amino acids. V was pared by 3 bases and J by 6 bases, with 21 bases between. In DNA, the CDR3 is TGTGCCAGCAGTTTCGAGGGGGGGAGTGTTGGGGGCGAGCAGTACTTC. This gives the protein CASSFEGGSVGGEQYF.

This clone appeared a single time. This chain links TRBV25-1 with TRBJ1-3; D perhaps matches TRBD1 (6 bases). This CDR3 has 14 residues. Germline V CDR1 and CDR2: MGHDK, SYGVNS. V was shortened by 3 bases and J by 3 bases, with 9 bases between the two germline ends. CDR3 sequence: CASSDQGYGNTIYF. The CDR3 DNA reads TGTGCCAGCAGTGACCAGGGGTATGGAAACACCATATATTTT.

The chain recombines TRBV19 with TRBJ2-7; D may be TRBD2 (7 bases). The CDR3 consists of 16 residues. The ends were cut back, 9 bases at V and 4 bases at J, with 25 bases in the middle. Germline V gene data show CDR1 as LNHDA and CDR2 as SQIVND (reference sequence). The CDR3 bases are TGTGCCAGCGCCGGGGTGACGATGGGAGGGGGTTACGAGCAGTACTTC. This translates into CASAGVTMGGGYEQYF.